Listed below are T cell receptor beta chains from one sample, sequenced in a study of T cells after yellow fever vaccination. TCRdb reprocessed the 5' RACE reads via MiXCR and lists one record per CDR3 protein. The table records fewer than 650,000 distinct CDR3 sequences, 21% of them present only once. The sample was PBMCs, taken approximately 22 days after the first yellow fever vaccination. The source of these receptors is a man between 18 and 29 years old who received the YFV17D yellow fever vaccine. The CDR3 runs from the conserved cysteine through the conserved F or W. A D gene is named only where the DNA matches it firmly. Only part of the rows carry a size: once, few, many, or a class if the clone is expanded.

D	V	size	J	DNA	CDR3
.	TRBV27	.	TRBJ1-1	TGTGCCAGCAGTTTATTACGGACGGGGGGGCGGACTGAAGCTTTCTTT	CASSLLRTGGRTEAFF
.	TRBV5-1	many	TRBJ1-1	TGCGCCAGCAGCTTGGGGGTCACCAGGGAGGCTTTCTTT	CASSLGVTREAFF
TRBD2	TRBV5-1	few	TRBJ2-5	TGCGCCAGCAGCTTCACTAGCGGGGGGCAAGAGACCCAGTACTTC	CASSFTSGGQETQYF
.	TRBV27	few	TRBJ1-5	TGTGCCAGCTCGCGGAATAGCAATCAGCCCCAGCATTTT	CASSRNSNQPQHF
.	TRBV7-9	.	TRBJ1-5	TGTGCCAGCAGGTTGGGGAGCAATCAGCCCCAGCATTTT	CASRLGSNQPQHF
.	TRBV7-9	many	TRBJ1-6	TGTGCCAGCAGCAGCCAGGGGTGGGGATCACCCCTCCACTTT	CASSSQGWGSPLHF
TRBD2	TRBV4-2	few	TRBJ2-5	TGTGCCAGCAGCCCGTTGGAGGGACTAGCGGGGAAAGAGACCCAGTACTTC	CASSPLEGLAGKETQYF
.	TRBV6-1	.	TRBJ2-7	TGTGCCAGCAGTCCACACAGGGATCGCGAGCAGTACTTC	CASSPHRDREQYF
.	TRBV4-3	few	TRBJ2-7	TGCGCCAGCAGCCAAGCACTCGACAGGACCTACGAGCAGTACTTC	CASSQALDRTYEQYF
.	TRBV27	.	TRBJ2-1	TGTGCCAGCAGTCCTCACAGGGGGGGCTACAATGAGCAGTTCTTC	CASSPHRGGYNEQFF
.	TRBV4-1	few	TRBJ1-5	TGCGCCAGCAGCCGAAAACTAGGCTCAGACCAGCCCCAGCATTTT	CASSRKLGSDQPQHF
TRBD1	TRBV6-5	.	TRBJ1-2	TGTGCCAGCAGTACCCGACAGGGGAACTATGGCTACACCTTC	CASSTRQGNYGYTF
TRBD2	TRBV5-1	few	TRBJ2-3	TGCGCCAGCAGCATACTAGCGGGGGTTAAGGATACGCAGTATTTT	CASSILAGVKDTQYF
.	TRBV13	few	TRBJ2-6	TGTGCCAGCAGCGCCTTCCCCGGGGCCAACGTCCTGACTTTC	CASSAFPGANVLTF
.	TRBV9	.	TRBJ2-7	TGTGCCAGCAGCGGAACTAGTGGCGAGCAGTACTTC	CASSGTSGEQYF
TRBD1	TRBV4-3	.	TRBJ1-6	TGCGCCAGCAGCCAACGGAGGACAGGGGGAGATTCACCCCTCCACTTT	CASSQRRTGGDSPLHF
.	TRBV24-1	.	TRBJ2-3	TGTGCCACCAGTGATTCGGGCAGGGGCACAGATACGCAGTATTTT	CATSDSGRGTDTQYF
.	TRBV29-1	.	TRBJ1-2	TGCAGCGGACTCGACTCGTATGGCTACACCTTC	CSGLDSYGYTF
.	TRBV5-1	.	TRBJ1-6	TGCGCCAGCAGCTTGGACGGAACCGCATATAATTCACCCCTCCACTTT	CASSLDGTAYNSPLHF
.	TRBV6-5	few	TRBJ1-1	TGTGCCAGCAGTTACGAGGGGCGGGGGAACACTGAAGCTTTCTTT	CASSYEGRGNTEAFF
TRBD1	TRBV20-1	.	TRBJ1-1	TGCAGTGCCCCTAGGACAGGGGTGACTGAAGCTTTCTTT	CSAPRTGVTEAFF
.	TRBV29-1	few	TRBJ2-3	TGCAGCCCCCCGTGCTTCGAAGATACGCAGTATTTT	CSPPCFEDTQYF
.	TRBV5-6	.	TRBJ2-1	TGTGCCAGCAGCTTCGTATCGGTCGGGGAGCAGTTCTTC	CASSFVSVGEQFF
.	TRBV25-1	.	TRBJ1-2	TGTGCCAGCACCCTCGCTGGGGATTACGGCTACACCTTC	CASTLAGDYGYTF
.	TRBV4-2	few	TRBJ2-1	TGTGCCAGCAGCCAATCTAGGCTAGACAATGAGCAGTTCTTC	CASSQSRLDNEQFF
.	TRBV10-2	.	TRBJ2-5	TGCGCCAGCAGTGAGTGGTTGAGCCGGGAGACCCAGTACTTC	CASSEWLSRETQYF
TRBD1	TRBV4-3	.	TRBJ2-3	TGCGCCAGCAGCCAAGAAGGGCATTTGGGGACAGGGACAGATACGCAGTATTTT	CASSQEGHLGTGTDTQYF
.	TRBV7-9	.	TRBJ2-2	TGTGCCACCCGAGGACAGTTGAACACCGGGGAGCTGTTTTTT	CATRGQLNTGELFF
.	TRBV5-6	few	TRBJ1-2	TGTGCCAGCAGCTCCCCGGGGGGGCCCGGCTACACCTTC	CASSSPGGPGYTF
.	TRBV7-2	.	TRBJ2-1	TGTGCCAGCAGTTTCTGGAGGGATGAGCAGTTCTTC	CASSFWRDEQFF
.	TRBV10-3	few	TRBJ2-2	TGTGCCATCAGTGCACCGGGACAGAACACCGGGGAGCTGTTTTTT	CAISAPGQNTGELFF
.	TRBV7-2	.	TRBJ2-5	TGTGCCAGCAGCTTACGGGGTTCCATCCAAGAGACCCAGTACTTC	CASSLRGSIQETQYF
TRBD2	TRBV7-6	few	TRBJ2-3	TGTGCCAGCAGCTTTACTAGCGGGGTTTCCGCAGATACGCAGTATTTT	CASSFTSGVSADTQYF
TRBD1	TRBV12-3/TRBV12-4	.	TRBJ1-4	TGTGCCAGCAGTCCTCGGGACAGCCGTAATGAAAAACTGTTTTTT	CASSPRDSRNEKLFF
.	TRBV20-1	few	TRBJ2-3	TGCAGTGCGACGGGACGGACGACAGATACGCAGTATTTT	CSATGRTTDTQYF